The rows below give T cell receptor beta chains drawn from one sample of a study of blood T cell repertoires in COVID-19. Here immunoSEQ multiplex PCR was the method, and the copy in TCRdb shows in-frame clones only, minus some. The sample shows about 300,000 clones, around 84% of them seen only once. Sequencing was done on a sample of PBMCs or T cells enriched from blood (not recorded which). The receptors originated from a woman under 30 who had recovered from COVID-19. The conserved cysteine and the conserved F or W are not part of the CDR3 here.

v_call | cdr3_aa
TRBV4-1 | ASSQDMRRLAGGRGSDEQF
TRBV3-1/TRBV3-2 | ASSPYRGGRNNSPLH
TRBV28 | ASSLQGRVDEQF
TRBV11-2 | ASSLPYNEQF
TRBV27 | ASSPLGAGEETQY
TRBV27 | ASSYTGDTYEQY
TRBV30 | AWSIGGGPNTEAF
TRBV6-5 | ASSYYRDRVYGYT
TRBV10-3 | AILEGGGGKGYT
TRBV2 | ASSRESNYGYT
TRBV7-7 | ASSLASSYEQY
TRBV6-6 | ATGQGPAGELF
TRBV18 | ASSNANSPLH
TRBV7-9 | ASSLYRGQRTYEQY
TRBV14 | ASSQDRGRGNEQF
TRBV5-6 | ASSPSILAGGEQY
TRBV11-3 | ASSLGQGITAF
TRBV14 | ASSWHLNSPLH